The 17 T cell receptor beta chains given below trace back to one sample, sequenced in a study of T-cell reconstitution after alpha-beta-depleted transplantation in children. Unique molecular identifiers were incorporated into the prepared TCRbeta library. From the PCR reads, TCRdb called clonotypes with MiXCR, one entry per CDR3 protein. The table has 600,000 to 700,000 distinct CDR3 sequences, 16% seen once. Material: PBMCs from the stem cell graft donor, obtained from the stem cell graft. Source of these receptors: a human donor who donated a stem cell graft to a child with acute myeloid leukemia.

The genes are TRBV19 and TRBJ1-5; D may be TRBD1 (5 bases). This CDR3 has 12 amino acids. Per the germline V gene, CDR1 is LNHDA and CDR2 is SQIVND (reference sequence). The V and J ends lost 3 bases and 9 bases respectively, with 9 bases between them. CDR3 in DNA: TGTGCCAGTAGTATCGGGGGTCCGCCCCAGCATTTT. Translating gives CASSIGGPPQHF.

The table lists this clonotype with many counts. The CDR3 sequence is CASSPGTKRETQYF. In DNA form, the CDR3 reads TGTGCCAGCAGCCCAGGGACAAAGCGTGAGACCCAGTACTTC. The chain combines TRBV5-6 with TRBJ2-5; D possibly corresponds to TRBD1 (6 bases). Germline loops: CDR1 SGHDT, CDR2 YYEEEE. The CDR3 runs 14 residues. The V end lost 4 bases, the J end lost 5 bases, and 15 bases lay between the germline ends.

This clonotype was detected ten times or more. The V call is TRBV27, the J call TRBJ2-7; 8 bases are a match to TRBD2. The trim removed 2 bases at V and 1 base at J, leaving 4 bases unmatched. This CDR3 is built from 15 residues. Germline V lookup: CDR1 MNHEY, CDR2 SMNVEV (reference sequence). CDR3 loop: CASSLIAGGSYEQYV. The CDR3 DNA sequence: TGTGCCAGCAGTTTAATTGCGGGGGGATCCTACGAGCAGTACGTC.

This clonotype was seen many times. The J gene is TRBJ2-3, the V gene TRBV20-1; D is ambiguous. Germline V gene data show CDR1 as DFQATT and CDR2 as SNEGSKA (reference sequence). Trimming stripped 5 bases from V and 4 bases from J, with 13 bases between. CDR3 size: 13 residues. The CDR3 protein is CSAWTPGSDTQYF. The CDR3 DNA sequence: TGCAGTGCTTGGACGCCAGGTTCAGATACGCAGTATTTT.

Regarding this clonotype: A clone one base away is much larger, so this may be a read error. V is TRBV20-1 and J is TRBJ2-5, with D perhaps matching TRBD1 or TRBD2 (5 bases each). The V gene's germline CDR1 is DFQATT and CDR2 SNEGSKA (reference sequence). This CDR3 has 14 residues. The DNA for the CDR3 is TGCAGTGCTAAACTGAGGAACGGGGCCGGGACCCACTACTTC. It codes for CSAKLRNGAGTHYF.

Only a few counts were recorded for this clonotype. The rearrangement uses TRBV9 and TRBJ1-5; TRBD1 matches 7 bases. The junction had 11 bases not matched to a gene; V was cut back by 4 bases and J by 7 bases. This CDR3 is 15 amino acids long. Germline V gives CDR1 SGDLS, CDR2 YYNGEE. CDR3 nucleotides: TGTGCCAGCAGCCCCGCAGGGGGGGCCGGGCAGCCCCAGCATTTT. It specifies CASSPAGGAGQPQHF.

V gene TRBV7-6 combines with J gene TRBJ2-5; D is uncertain. The CDR3 sequence is 15 residues long. Germline V CDR1 and CDR2: SGHVS, FNYEAQ. V was cut by 3 bases and J by 1 base, with 12 bases left in between. CDR3 sequence reads: CASSLYAGTQETQYF. The CDR3 DNA reads as TGTGCCAGCAGCTTGTACGCAGGTACCCAAGAGACCCAGTACTTC.

This clonotype was detected a few times. This sequence joins TRBV11-3 and TRBJ1-2; maybe TRBD1 (5 bases). The germline V gene has CDR1 SGHNT and CDR2 YENEEA. The CDR3 spans 14 residues. Trimming took 2 bases from V and 6 from J, leaving 13 bases between them. CDR3 sequence: CASSLSQGENGYTF. CDR3 DNA: TGTGCCAGCAGCTTATCACAAGGGGAAAATGGCTACACCTTC.

This clonotype was recorded a few times. The chain links TRBV20-1 to TRBJ2-2; D gene uncertain. Per germline, CDR1 DFQATT and CDR2 SNEGSKA (reference sequence). Between the trimmed V and J ends, which lost 2 bases and 2 bases, there was a span of 9 bases. The CDR3 runs 14 residues. The CDR3 DNA sequence: TGCAGTGCTAGAAATAGCTTCAACACCGGGGAGCTGTTTTTT. Translation gives CSARNSFNTGELFF.

This clonotype was recorded at least ten times. The V call is TRBV20-1, the J call TRBJ2-1; 9 nucleotides match TRBD1. CDR3 length equals 14 residues. Germline V gene sequence: CDR1 DFQATT, CDR2 SNEGSKA (reference sequence). The trim removed 1 base at V and 8 bases at J, leaving 6 bases unmatched. In DNA, the CDR3 is TGCAGTGCTAGAGGGGGACAGGGTACCTATGAGCAGTTCTTC. Amino acids: CSARGGQGTYEQFF.

The chain employs TRBV15 and TRBJ2-1, with TRBD2 as a possible D gene (7 bases). This CDR3 comprises 13 residues. Germline V gene data show CDR1 as LNHNV and CDR2 as YYDKDF (reference sequence). The germline V and J ends were trimmed by 0 bases and 13 bases, with 13 bases remaining between them. The CDR3 reads CATSRDRGGNQFF. The CDR3 DNA follows: TGTGCCACCAGCAGAGATAGGGGGGGCAATCAGTTCTTC.

This chain uses TRBV20-1 with TRBJ1-5; 10 bases are a match to TRBD1. This CDR3 spans 16 amino acids. Germline lookup yields CDR1 DFQATT and CDR2 SNEGSKA (reference sequence). Trimming removed 1 base from V and 5 bases from J; junction bases left unmatched: 8. The CDR3 spells CSARGDRGFFDQPQHF. CDR3 sequence (DNA): TGCAGTGCTAGAGGGGACAGGGGTTTTTTTGATCAGCCCCAGCATTTT.

This clonotype has more than one count but fewer than ten. V usage is TRBV5-5 and J usage is TRBJ1-5, with D tentatively TRBD1 (5 bases). There are 15 residues in the CDR3. The germline V gene encodes CDR1 SGHKS and CDR2 YYEKEE (reference sequence). V was clipped by 6 bases and J by 4 bases, with 17 bases between them. This CDR3 is CASTPGEGPNQPQHF. CDR3 coding DNA: TGTGCCAGCACCCCCGGGGAGGGACCGAATCAGCCCCAGCATTTT. The variable domain in full, completed from reference TRBV5-5 and TRBJ1-5, reads DAGVTQSPTHLIKTRGQQVTLRCSPISGHKSVSWYQQVLGQGPQFIFQYYEKEERGRGNFPDRFSARQFPNYSSELNVNALLLGDSALYLCASTPGEGPNQPQHFGDGTRLSIL.

This clonotype was seen a few times. The chain has TRBV20-1 and TRBJ2-7, with 9 bases fitting TRBD1. Germline V CDR1 and CDR2: DFQATT, SNEGSKA (reference sequence). The CDR3 has 15 amino acids. J gave up 4 bases and V 4 bases, and 11 bases lay outside the gene matches. Here the CDR3 reads CSAIEGQGIVYEQYF. The DNA of the CDR3 is TGCAGTGCTATCGAAGGACAGGGGATAGTATACGAGCAGTACTTC.

This clonotype was seen at least ten times. The rearrangement uses TRBV20-1 and TRBJ2-3; tentatively, D is TRBD1 (5 bases). The CDR3 length is 14 residues. V was shortened by 6 bases and J by 2 bases, with 15 bases between the two germline ends. Germline V gene data show CDR1 as DFQATT and CDR2 as SNEGSKA (reference sequence). CDR3 residues: CSAPGRGYTDTQYF. The CDR3 bases are TGCAGTGCCCCAGGAAGGGGCTACACAGATACGCAGTATTTT.

CDR3: CAWSETEYYGYTF. The CDR3 coding sequence is TGTGCCTGGAGCGAGACAGAGTACTATGGCTACACCTTC. The J gene is TRBJ1-2, the V gene TRBV30; possible D gene TRBD1, 5 bases. V was cut by 3 bases and J by 3 bases, with 11 bases left in between. CDR3 length: 13 amino acids. From germline, CDR1 is GTSNPN and CDR2 SVGIG (reference sequence).

This clonotype occurred many times. V and J are TRBV28 and TRBJ1-5; 9 bases agree with TRBD1. The V gene's germline CDR1 is MDHEN and CDR2 SYDVKM. The CDR3 runs to 15 residues. The V gene end was trimmed by 6 bases and the J gene end by 4 bases; junction bases not matched to a gene: 7. The chain's CDR3 is CASRQPGQGNQPQHF. In DNA form, the CDR3 reads TGTGCCAGCAGACAACCGGGACAGGGAAATCAGCCCCAGCATTTT.